This entry lists 13 T cell receptor beta chains sequenced from one sample in a study of cytomegalovirus exposure and HLA in healthy donors (dated 2017 in TCRdb). Library preparation used the immunoSEQ multiplex PCR assay. For the multiplex PCR, a mixture combining 60 forward primers for TCR Vbeta segments and 13 reverse primers for TCR Jbeta segments was used. TCRdb carries this immuneACCESS record with in-frame sequences only. Its versions omit some clonotypes, under half of them owing to an unresolved V gene in the studies checked, with the rest unexplained. The sample profile shows approximately 100,000 clones; 65% to 75% of them were found once. 4% to 5.5% of the sample is held by the ten biggest clonotypes. Sequencing was carried out using PBMCs. The receptors derive from a young woman in good health and CMV-seropositive.

V is TRBV29-1 and J is TRBJ1-1; D remains unclear. The CDR3 is made up of 13 amino acids. Germline-derived CDR1 and CDR2 are SQVTM and ANQGSEA. The ends were cut back, 2 bases at V and 6 bases at J, with 13 bases in the middle. DNA for the CDR3: TGCAGCGTTGAAATGGAGAGAGGGTCTGAAGCTTTCTTT. Amino acids: CSVEMERGSEAFF.

The V gene is TRBV7-3, the J gene TRBJ2-7; 10 nucleotides match TRBD2. The CDR3 loop spans 15 amino acids. J gave up 1 base and V 5 bases, and 5 bases lay outside the gene matches. CDR1 and CDR2 from the germline V gene are SGHTA and FQGTGA. This CDR3 is CASSPLAGDSYEQYF. CDR3 DNA sequence: TGTGCCAGCAGCCCTCTAGCGGGAGATTCCTACGAGCAGTACTTC.

The chain joins TRBV6-1 to TRBJ1-2; 7 nucleotides align to TRBD1. V gave up 0 bases and J gave up 6 bases; unmatched junction bases: 4. Germline-derived CDR1 and CDR2 are MNHNS and SASEGT. This CDR3 has 14 amino acids. The CDR3 sequence is CASSEARQGDGYTF. In DNA, the CDR3 is TGTGCCAGCAGTGAAGCGAGACAGGGAGATGGCTACACCTTC.

Only one count was recorded for this clone. This rearrangement joins TRBV7-3 to TRBJ2-1, with 7 bases identical to TRBD2. The CDR3 is made up of 16 amino acids. After removal of 4 bases from V and 2 bases from J, the junction contained 8 bases not matched to a gene. In germline, CDR1 is SGHTA, CDR2 FQGTGA. The CDR3 region has the DNA TGTGCCAGCAGCTCTAGCGGATCCATCACCTACAATGAGCAGTTCTTC. This codes for CASSSSGSITYNEQFF.

The chain is built from TRBV7-9 and TRBJ1-2; weak D call: TRBD1 (6 bases). The CDR3 is 13 amino acids. The germline gives CDR1 SEHNR, CDR2 FQNEAQ (reference sequence). V was pared by 8 bases and J by 2 bases, with 12 bases between. For the CDR3, the DNA is TGTGCCAGCGGGAATAGGGGGAACTATGGCTACACCTTC. Amino acids: CASGNRGNYGYTF.

This chain joins TRBV11-2 and TRBJ1-1; D is unclear. Germline lookup yields CDR1 SGHAT and CDR2 FQNNGV. The V gene lost 0 bases and the J gene lost 1 base, with 3 bases spanning the gap. The CDR3 runs to 13 residues. DNA for the CDR3: TGTGCCAGCAGCTTAGAAGCGAACACTGAAGCTTTCTTT. This gives the protein CASSLEANTEAFF.

Only a few counts were recorded for this clone. The chain carries TRBV6-6 and TRBJ1-4; D remains ambiguous. This CDR3 spans 16 amino acids. CDR1 is MNHNY, CDR2 SVGAGI, per germline (reference sequence). Trimming removed 5 bases from V and 1 base from J, with 14 bases in between. CDR3 sequence reads: CASSPPPRRTNEKLFF. The CDR3 DNA is TGTGCCAGCAGTCCCCCTCCGAGGCGAACTAATGAAAAACTGTTTTTT.

This clone came up once. The chain carries TRBV4-3 and TRBJ1-2, with D unclear. Germline CDR1 and CDR2: LGHNA and YSLEER. V lost 4 bases, J lost 0 bases, and 9 bases lay in between. This CDR3 has 14 amino acids. Here the CDR3 DNA reads TGCGCCAGCAGCCCCTTGGAGGCTAACTATGGCTACACCTTC. Amino acids: CASSPLEANYGYTF.

This chain joins TRBV7-2 and TRBJ1-5; unclear D gene. Germline-derived CDR1 and CDR2 are SGHTA and FQGNSA. The CDR3 has 13 amino acids. Trimming shortened V by 0 bases and J by 4 bases, and 4 bases separated the two germline ends. DNA of the CDR3: TGTGCCAGCAGCTTAGCGGAGAATCAGCCCCAGCATTTT. Translation gives CASSLAENQPQHF.

The chain uses TRBV5-4 and TRBJ2-7; maybe TRBD1 (6 bases). The CDR3 is made up of 13 amino acids. V was cut by 4 bases and J by 4 bases, with 12 bases left in between. From germline, CDR1 is SGHNT and CDR2 YYREEE (reference sequence). CDR3: CASSDGQMYEQYF. CDR3 coding DNA: TGTGCCAGCAGCGACGGACAGATGTACGAGCAGTACTTC.

V and J are TRBV6-5 and TRBJ1-2; TRBD1 aligns across 7 bases. Trimming at V came to 6 bases and at J to 4 bases, leaving 5 bases not matched to a gene. Per the germline V gene, CDR1 is MNHEY and CDR2 is SVGAGI. The CDR3 consists of 13 residues. The CDR3 bases are TGTGCCAGCAGCCGACAGGGTAGCTATGGCTACACCTTC. Translating gives CASSRQGSYGYTF.

This chain links TRBV7-2 with TRBJ1-5; no firm D call. V lost 4 bases and J lost 0, with 7 bases in between. Looked up from germline, CDR1 is SGHTA and CDR2 is FQGNSA. CDR3 length: 14 residues. The CDR3 loop reads CASSSVYSNQPQHF. Here the CDR3 DNA reads TGTGCCAGCAGCTCCGTCTATAGCAATCAGCCCCAGCATTTT.

The chain combines TRBV28 with TRBJ1-3, with D hard to call. V lost 5 bases, J lost 0 bases, and 8 bases lay in between. CDR1 and CDR2 from the germline V gene are MDHEN and SYDVKM. The CDR3 sequence is 14 residues long. CDR3 DNA: TGTGCCAGCAGTGCCGGGAGCTCTGGAAACACCATATATTTT. Protein product: CASSAGSSGNTIYF.